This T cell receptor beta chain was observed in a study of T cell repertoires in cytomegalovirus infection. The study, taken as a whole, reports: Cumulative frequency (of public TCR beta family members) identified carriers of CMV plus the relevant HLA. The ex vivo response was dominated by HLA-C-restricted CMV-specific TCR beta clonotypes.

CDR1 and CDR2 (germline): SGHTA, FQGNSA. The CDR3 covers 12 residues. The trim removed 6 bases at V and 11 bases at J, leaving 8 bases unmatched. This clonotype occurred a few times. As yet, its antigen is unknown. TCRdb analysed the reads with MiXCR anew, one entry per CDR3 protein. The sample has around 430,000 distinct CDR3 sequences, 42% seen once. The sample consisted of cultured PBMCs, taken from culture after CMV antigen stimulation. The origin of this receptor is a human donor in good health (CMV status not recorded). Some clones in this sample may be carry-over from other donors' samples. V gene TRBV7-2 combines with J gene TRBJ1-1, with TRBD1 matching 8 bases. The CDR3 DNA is TGTGCCAGCAGTTTCCAGGGGGCGCGGGCTTTCTTT. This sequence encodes CASSFQGARAFF. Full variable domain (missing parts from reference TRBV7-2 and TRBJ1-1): GAGVSQSPSNKVTEKGKDVELRCDPISGHTALYWYRQSLGQGLEFLIYFQGNSAPDKSGLPSDRFSAERTGGSVSTLTIQRTQQEDSAVYLCASSFQGARAFFGQGTRLTVV.